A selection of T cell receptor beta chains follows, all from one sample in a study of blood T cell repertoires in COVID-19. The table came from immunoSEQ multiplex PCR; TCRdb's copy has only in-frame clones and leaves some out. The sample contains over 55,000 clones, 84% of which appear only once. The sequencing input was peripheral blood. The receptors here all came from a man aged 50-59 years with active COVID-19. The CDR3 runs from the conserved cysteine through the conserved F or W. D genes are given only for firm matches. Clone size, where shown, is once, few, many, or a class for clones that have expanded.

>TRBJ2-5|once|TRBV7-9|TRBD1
CASSSGTGGVEETQYF
TGTGCCAGCAGCTCTGGGACAGGGGGCGTCGAAGAGACCCAGTACTTC
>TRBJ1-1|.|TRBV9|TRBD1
CASSRDRGMAFF
TGTGCCAGCAGCAGGGACAGGGGAATGGCTTTCTTT
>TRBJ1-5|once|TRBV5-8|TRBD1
CASSDRVHSNQPQHF
TGTGCCAGCAGCGACAGGGTTCATAGCAATCAGCCCCAGCATTTT
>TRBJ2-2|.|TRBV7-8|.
CASSKGASGPGGGVGELFF
TGTGCCAGCAGCAAGGGGGCTAGCGGGCCGGGAGGAGGTGTGGGGGAGCTGTTTTTT
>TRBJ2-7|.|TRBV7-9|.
CASSRGEAYEQYF
TGTGCCAGCAGTCGGGGAGAAGCCTACGAGCAGTACTTC
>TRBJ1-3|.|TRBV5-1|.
CASSLNGASGNTIYF
TGCGCCAGCAGCTTGAACGGAGCCTCTGGAAACACCATATATTTT
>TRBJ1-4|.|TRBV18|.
CASTPDMNEKLFF
TGTGCCAGCACTCCGGACATGAATGAAAAACTGTTTTTT
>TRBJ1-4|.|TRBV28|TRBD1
CASSSLQGAAEKLFF
TGTGCCAGCAGTTCATTACAGGGGGCAGCTGAAAAACTGTTTTTT
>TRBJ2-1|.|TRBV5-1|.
CASSFGDGGTQGDNEQFF
TGCGCCAGCAGCTTTGGTGACGGTGGGACTCAAGGGGACAATGAGCAGTTCTTC
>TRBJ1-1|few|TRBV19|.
CASIPDRNTEAFF
TGTGCCAGTATCCCGGACAGGAACACTGAAGCTTTCTTT
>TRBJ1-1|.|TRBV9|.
CASSPGATEAFF
TGTGCCAGCAGTCCAGGGGCCACTGAAGCTTTCTTT
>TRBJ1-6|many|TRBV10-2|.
CASSESVAYAPLHF
TGCGCCAGCAGTGAGTCGGTAGCCTATGCGCCCCTCCACTTT
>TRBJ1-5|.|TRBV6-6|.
CASLGREASQPQHF
TGTGCCAGCCTGGGCAGGGAGGCAAGTCAGCCCCAGCATTTT
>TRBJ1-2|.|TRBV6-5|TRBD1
CASQSGGQGPYGYTF
TGTGCCAGCCAATCAGGGGGTCAGGGGCCCTATGGCTACACCTTC
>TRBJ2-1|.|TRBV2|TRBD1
CASRTRGLESYNEQFF
TGTGCCAGCCGAACCAGGGGGCTTGAATCCTACAATGAGCAGTTCTTC
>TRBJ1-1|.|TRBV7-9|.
CASSPQVNTEAFF
TGTGCCAGCAGCCCACAGGTGAACACTGAAGCTTTCTTT
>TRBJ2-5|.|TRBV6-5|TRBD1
CASSRDRGRETQYF
TGTGCCAGCAGTCGAGACAGGGGGCGGGAGACCCAGTACTTC
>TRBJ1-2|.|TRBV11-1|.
CASSLRGGSDGYTF
TGTGCCAGCAGCTTAAGGGGGGGCTCGGATGGCTACACCTTC
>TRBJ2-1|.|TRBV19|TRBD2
CASKRLAGGFGDEQFF
TGTGCCAGTAAACGACTAGCGGGAGGGTTTGGCGATGAGCAGTTCTTC
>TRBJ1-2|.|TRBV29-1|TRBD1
CSVPSSGTAFGVNGYTF
TGCAGCGTCCCATCTTCTGGGACAGCGTTCGGGGTCAATGGCTACACCTTC
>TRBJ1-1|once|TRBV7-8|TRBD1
CASSFTGAEAFF
TGTGCCAGCAGCTTCACAGGGGCTGAAGCTTTCTTT
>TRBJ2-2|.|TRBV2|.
CASTGQLNTGELFF
TGTGCCAGCACTGGGCAGCTAAACACCGGGGAGCTGTTTTTT
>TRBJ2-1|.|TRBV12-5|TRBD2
CASGSTQRGGPYNEQFF
TGTGCTAGTGGTTCAACCCAGCGGGGGGGCCCCTACAATGAGCAGTTCTTC
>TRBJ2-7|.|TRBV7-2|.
CASSLARASGAGPYEQYF
TGTGCCAGCAGCTTAGCCCGCGCCAGTGGGGCAGGTCCCTACGAGCAGTACTTC
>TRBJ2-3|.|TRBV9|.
CASSVDSTAATDTQYF
TGTGCCAGCAGCGTAGACTCGACAGCCGCAACAGATACGCAGTATTTT
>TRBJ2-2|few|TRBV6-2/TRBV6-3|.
CASSYSIRVNTGELFF
TGTGCCAGCAGTTACTCTATTCGGGTCAACACCGGGGAGCTGTTTTTT
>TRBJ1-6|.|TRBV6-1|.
CASSERGYSPLHF
TGTGCCAGCAGTGAAAGGGGGTACTCACCCCTCCACTTT
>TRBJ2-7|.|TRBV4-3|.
CASSQDSKVGGEQYF
TGCGCCAGCAGCCAAGATAGTAAGGTCGGGGGCGAGCAGTACTTC
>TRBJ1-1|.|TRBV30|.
CAWSLQGTEAFF
TGTGCCTGGAGCCTGCAGGGGACTGAAGCTTTCTTT
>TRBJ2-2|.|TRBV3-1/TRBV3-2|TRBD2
CASSQRAGRAGELFF
TGTGCCAGCAGCCAACGGGCCGGGAGGGCCGGGGAGCTGTTTTTT